This entry describes one T cell receptor beta chain. Its antigen is not identified. Specified time point: pretreatment peripheral blood. This sample is part of a study of PD-L1 blockade in urothelial cancer. In the study overall: Median blood clonality was roughly 0.078, with 80,000 to 100,000 unique TCRs. Regarding the study as a whole: Tumor-associated blood clones were expanded more by durable-benefit patients at 3 weeks.

V shed 3 bases and J 2 bases; nucleotides not matched to a gene: 7. CDR1 and CDR2 (germline): SGHRS, YFSETQ. The CDR3 is made up of 16 amino acids. The method was immunoSEQ multiplex PCR; TCRdb's version includes in-frame clones alone and lacks a portion of them. The sample lists under 95,000 clones; under 90% were seen once. This receptor was obtained from a man in his fifties or sixties with urothelial cancer. This chain joins TRBV5-1 and TRBJ2-5; TRBD1 agrees at 10 bases. Source: PBMCs, taken around atezolizumab (anti-PD-L1) treatment. CDR3 protein: CASSWRPGQGQETQYF. The CDR3 region has the DNA TGCGCCAGCAGCTGGCGTCCGGGACAGGGGCAAGAGACCCAGTACTTC.